This T cell receptor beta chain was documented in a study of identical twins. This clonotype has only a few counts. TCRdb re-derived calls from the 5' RACE reads in MiXCR, one entry per CDR3 protein. The sample lists 250,000 to 350,000 distinct CDR3 sequences; more than 6.5% were seen once. The same data also contributed to another study, on yellow fever vaccine responses in identical twins.

Sequencing was performed on memory (CD45RO+) T cells sorted from blood. The sequence derives from a young woman in good health.

The CDR3 region is CASSKDSPINEQYF. The DNA of the CDR3 is TGTGCCAGCAGCAAGGACAGCCCCATAAACGAGCAGTACTTC. V usage is TRBV7-2 and J usage is TRBJ2-7; TRBD1 is a possible D gene (6 bases). Deletions cut 5 bases from V and 5 bases from J, with 16 bases between. CDR1 and CDR2 from the germline V gene are SGHTA and FQGNSA. The CDR3 is 14 amino acids.